These 5 T cell receptor beta chains originate from one sample sequenced in a study of sequential checkpoint blockade in melanoma. This table comes from immunoSEQ multiplex PCR, and its TCRdb copy is limited to in-frame clones, with some not included. The sample consists of about 4,500 clones, 24% of them appearing once. The treatment denotes: randomized to nivolumab then ipilimumab (arm A) or the reverse (arm B). The source material was tumor tissue (inferred from file names), sampled from a patient given nivolumab and ipilimumab in sequence. Source of these receptors: a human donor with melanoma.

This clone has just a few counts. The chain links TRBV6-8 to TRBJ1-2, with 7 bases lining up with TRBD1. J lost 2 bases, V lost 8 bases, and 8 bases had no gene match. The CDR3 is 14 residues long. Germline CDR1 is MNHGY and CDR2 is SAAAGT. CDR3 nucleotides: TGTGCCAGCCGGGGGGACAGCGAAAACTATGGCTACACCTTC. Amino acid sequence: CASRGDSENYGYTF.

This clone ranks as medium-sized (0.01 to 0.1%). This chain links TRBV6-8 with TRBJ1-3; tentative D call: TRBD1 (6 bases). The CDR3 is 16 residues long. Germline-derived CDR1 and CDR2 are MNHGY and SAAAGT. The V gene lost 5 bases and the J gene lost 2 bases, with 16 bases spanning the gap. CDR3 DNA sequence: TGTGCCAGCAGTCGTTCCTCGACAGGACCTGGAAACACCATATATTTT. Amino acid sequence: CASSRSSTGPGNTIYF.

The chain joins TRBV19 to TRBJ2-1, with no clear D. The V and J ends lost 4 bases and 6 bases respectively, with 13 bases between them. Germline values: CDR1 LNHDA, CDR2 SQIVND (reference sequence). The CDR3 runs to 14 residues. The CDR3 DNA is TGTGCCAGTAGTAGACCCCCCGAACTCAATGAGCAGTTCTTC. Its translation is CASSRPPELNEQFF.

This rearrangement joins TRBV10-2 to TRBJ2-1, with 12 bases identical to TRBD2. J gave up 1 base and V 0 bases, and 1 base lay outside the gene matches. The CDR3 extends over 17 amino acids. CDR1 is WSHSY, CDR2 SAAADI, per germline. The CDR3 nucleotides are TGCGCCAGCAGTGAGTCGACTAGCGGGAGATCCTACAATGAGCAGTTCTTC. Translating it yields CASSESTSGRSYNEQFF.

This clone was found many times. The chain is built from TRBV11-3 and TRBJ2-3; D uncertain. The CDR3 spans 14 residues. Germline CDR1 reads SGHNT; CDR2 reads YENEEA. The germline V and J ends were trimmed by 5 bases and 3 bases, with 12 bases remaining between them. CDR3 protein: CASSPDPGTDTQYF. For the CDR3, the DNA is TGTGCCAGCAGCCCCGATCCCGGAACAGATACGCAGTATTTT.